Listed here are 29 T cell receptor beta chains from one sample, sequenced in a study of blood T cell repertoires in COVID-19. The protocol was immunoSEQ multiplex PCR, while the TCRdb copy is restricted to in-frame clones and leaves out a portion. The table records about 430,000 clones, 70% to 90% of them present only once. The source material was PBMCs or T cells enriched from blood (not recorded which). The receptors stem from a woman aged 18-29 years who had been exposed to COVID-19.

V gene TRBV10-3 combines with J gene TRBJ1-1; 8 positions match TRBD1. This CDR3 is 13 amino acids long. CDR1 is ENHRY, CDR2 SYGVKD, per germline. V dropped 5 bases and J dropped 7; count of bases not matched to a gene: 6. CDR3 DNA sequence: TGTGCCATCAGTTCGGACAGGGCGGGTGAAGCTTTCTTT. Protein product: CAISSDRAGEAFF.

The V and J genes are TRBV30 and TRBJ2-7; possibly TRBD1 for D (5 bases). Germline V CDR1 and CDR2: GTSNPN, SVGIG (reference sequence). Trimming shortened V by 4 bases and J by 7 bases, and 11 bases separated the two germline ends. This CDR3 contains 11 residues. The CDR3 here is CAWINQGEQYF. CDR3 nucleotide sequence: TGTGCCTGGATAAATCAGGGTGAGCAGTACTTC.

This chain joins TRBV11-3 and TRBJ2-7; 8 bases match TRBD1. CDR3 length: 13 amino acids. The V segment lost 5 bases and the J segment 5 bases; nucleotides outside the gene matches: 5. Germline CDR1 and CDR2: SGHNT and YENEEA. The CDR3, as DNA: TGTGCCAGCAGCCCGACAGGGGTTAACGAGCAGTACTTC. Its protein is CASSPTGVNEQYF. Full variable domain (outside the CDR3, taken from reference TRBV11-3 and TRBJ2-7): EAGVVQSPRYKIIEKKQPVAFWCNPISGHNTLYWYLQNLGQGPELLIRYENEEAVDDSQLPKDRFSAERLKGVDSTLKIQPAELGDSAVYLCASSPTGVNEQYFGPGTRLTVT.

The J gene is TRBJ2-5, the V gene TRBV9; D gene ambiguous. Trimming removed 0 bases at V and 0 bases at J, with 9 bases between. The CDR3 sequence is 15 residues long. CDR1 and CDR2 (germline): SGDLS, YYNGEE. CDR3 coding DNA: TGTGCCAGCAGCGTAGATGCAGGCAACCAAGAGACCCAGTACTTC. Translating it yields CASSVDAGNQETQYF.

The chain employs TRBV9 and TRBJ1-4; weak D call: TRBD1 (6 bases). The V gene's germline CDR1 is SGDLS and CDR2 YYNGEE. CDR3 length: 15 amino acids. V was clipped by 4 bases and J by 5 bases, with 15 bases between them. The CDR3 loop is CASSPHRAPNEKLFF. CDR3 in DNA: TGTGCCAGCAGCCCCCACAGGGCACCCAATGAAAAACTGTTTTTT.

This chain uses TRBV5-5 with TRBJ1-5; 7 bases are a match to TRBD1. The CDR3 has 15 residues. V trimming: 2 bases; J trimming: 6 bases; junction bases outside the gene matches: 8. The germline V gene encodes CDR1 SGHKS and CDR2 YYEKEE (reference sequence). CDR3 residues: CASSLTTGAGQPQHF. The DNA for the CDR3 is TGTGCCAGCAGCTTAACTACAGGGGCCGGTCAGCCCCAGCATTTT.

The V call is TRBV11-2, the J call TRBJ2-1, with 12 bases identical to TRBD2. Unmatched junction bases numbered 8, after V lost 4 bases and J lost 1 base. Germline CDR1 SGHAT, CDR2 FQNNGV. The CDR3 consists of 18 residues. For the CDR3, the DNA is TGTGCCAGCAGCTCTAGCGGGAGGGCCGATGAATCCTACAATGAGCAGTTCTTC. This translates into CASSSSGRADESYNEQFF.

The chain uses TRBV10-3 and TRBJ2-7, with TRBD1 identical over 7 bases. Looked up from germline, CDR1 is ENHRY and CDR2 is SYGVKD. The CDR3 totals 16 residues. Trimming removed 3 bases from V and 2 bases from J; junction bases left unmatched: 10. The CDR3 loop reads CAISEREQGWPYEQYF. The DNA for the CDR3 is TGTGCCATCAGTGAAAGGGAACAGGGGTGGCCCTACGAGCAGTACTTC.

V and J are TRBV7-9 and TRBJ1-4; D ambiguous. Trimming removed 3 bases at V and 6 bases at J, with 11 bases between. CDR1 and CDR2 (germline): SEHNR, FQNEAQ (reference sequence). The CDR3 totals 14 residues. The CDR3 spells CASSLSGIHEKLFF. The CDR3, as DNA: TGTGCCAGCAGCTTGTCAGGAATTCATGAAAAACTGTTTTTT.

V gene TRBV13 combines with J gene TRBJ2-2, with D perhaps matching TRBD1 (5 bases). Trimming cost V 3 bases and J 4 bases, with 12 bases left between them. The CDR3 spans 15 residues. CDR1 is PRHDT, CDR2 FYEKMQ, per germline (reference sequence). This CDR3 reads CASSFNGASTGELFF. CDR3 nucleotides: TGTGCCAGCAGCTTTAATGGGGCGAGCACCGGGGAGCTGTTTTTT.

V and J are TRBV28 and TRBJ1-1, with 10 bases aligning to TRBD1. The CDR3 sequence is 15 residues long. V was clipped by 6 bases and J by 1 base; unmatched bases: 5. Germline CDR1 reads MDHEN; CDR2 reads SYDVKM. CDR3 sequence (DNA): TGTGCCAGCAGGACAGGGGGCGTGGGGAACACTGAAGCTTTCTTT. Its translation is CASRTGGVGNTEAFF.

V is TRBV18 and J is TRBJ1-5; maybe TRBD1 (5 bases). There are 15 residues in the CDR3. The germline V and J ends were trimmed by 3 bases and 3 bases, with 12 bases remaining between them. Germline loops: CDR1 KGHSH, CDR2 LQKENI. CDR3 amino acids: CASSPVGAPNQPQHF. In DNA, the CDR3 is TGTGCCAGCTCACCGGTTGGGGCCCCCAATCAGCCCCAGCATTTT.

CDR3 region: CAWRQRQGGVSKNIQYF. DNA of the CDR3: TGTGCCTGGAGGCAGAGACAGGGCGGCGTGTCCAAAAACATTCAGTACTTC. The chain couples TRBV30 to TRBJ2-4; 7 bases agree with TRBD1. The CDR3 is made up of 17 amino acids. From germline, CDR1 is GTSNPN and CDR2 SVGIG (reference sequence). The ends lost 3 bases at V and 2 bases at J; junction bases unmatched: 13.

This chain links TRBV5-1 with TRBJ2-7, with 9 bases matching TRBD2. Germline values: CDR1 SGHRS, CDR2 YFSETQ. The CDR3 covers 15 residues. Trimming at V came to 4 bases and at J to 3 bases, leaving 8 bases not matched to a gene. CDR3 sequence (DNA): TGCGCCAGCAGCCCTCGGACTAGCGAGAGCTACGAGCAGTACTTC. Translation gives CASSPRTSESYEQYF.

The gene calls are TRBV15 and TRBJ2-1; D is perhaps TRBD1 (6 bases). The CDR3 covers 13 residues. The V gene lost 5 bases and the J gene lost 8 bases, with 13 bases spanning the gap. Germline V CDR1 and CDR2: LNHNV, YYDKDF (reference sequence). In DNA form, the CDR3 reads TGTGCCACCAGCGTAGGGGCAGGGGATGAGCAGTTCTTC. Amino acid sequence: CATSVGAGDEQFF.

The genes are TRBV18 and TRBJ1-2; maybe TRBD1 (5 bases). CDR3 length: 13 residues. Looked up from germline, CDR1 is KGHSH and CDR2 is LQKENI. Trimming removed 6 bases at V and 0 bases at J, with 8 bases between. The CDR3 loop is CASSSQANYGYTF. The CDR3 coding sequence is TGTGCCAGCTCGTCACAGGCTAACTATGGCTACACCTTC.

The V gene is TRBV7-2, the J gene TRBJ1-2; a possible D gene is TRBD1 (5 bases). V gave up 5 bases and J gave up 6 bases, with 16 bases separating them. The CDR3 is 14 amino acids. Germline V CDR1 and CDR2: SGHTA, FQGNSA. CDR3 nucleotide sequence: TGTGCCAGCAGCCCGATCTGGGGGGGGGATGGCTACACCTTC. It yields the protein CASSPIWGGDGYTF.

The CDR3 coding sequence is TGTGCCAGTAGTCCTGGGACAGGGGGCGGTTTAACTGAAGCTTTCTTT. Translated: CASSPGTGGGLTEAFF. The V and J genes are TRBV19 and TRBJ1-1; 12 bases agree with TRBD1. In germline, CDR1 is LNHDA, CDR2 SQIVND (reference sequence). The CDR3 covers 16 residues. V dropped 5 bases and J dropped 5; count of bases not matched to a gene: 9.

V usage is TRBV10-3 and J usage is TRBJ1-1; 10 bases agree with TRBD1. CDR1 and CDR2 from the germline V gene are ENHRY and SYGVKD. V trimming: 4 bases; J trimming: 8 bases; junction bases outside the gene matches: 7. The CDR3 contains 14 residues. The CDR3 nucleotides read TGTGCCATCAGTGTGGGACAGGGGAGAGTGGAAGCTTTCTTT. Protein product: CAISVGQGRVEAFF.

This rearrangement joins TRBV4-3 to TRBJ2-5; TRBD2 aligns across 9 bases. V was clipped by 0 bases and J by 6 bases; unmatched bases: 8. CDR1 is LGHNA, CDR2 YSLEER, per germline. This CDR3 is 16 amino acids long. The CDR3 reads CASSQDGSSGAKTQYF. CDR3 DNA sequence: TGCGCCAGCAGCCAAGATGGGTCTAGCGGGGCCAAGACCCAGTACTTC.

This chain uses TRBV11-2 with TRBJ2-5; 7 bases align to TRBD1. Germline CDR1 and CDR2: SGHAT and FQNNGV. This CDR3 spans 14 amino acids. Trimming took 3 bases from V and 4 from J; bases not matched to a gene: 5. The CDR3: CASSLQRTGETQYF. The CDR3, as DNA: TGTGCCAGCAGCTTGCAGCGGACAGGAGAGACCCAGTACTTC.

The rearrangement joins TRBV20-1 to TRBJ2-7, with D possibly matching TRBD1 (6 bases). CDR1 DFQATT and CDR2 SNEGSKA come from the germline V gene (reference sequence). CDR3 size: 11 residues. CDR3 loop: CRASGVYEQYF. Here the CDR3 DNA reads TGCAGAGCGTCAGGGGTCTACGAGCAGTACTTC.

This clone is a singleton in its sample. The chain couples TRBV18 to TRBJ1-6, with D uncertain. Trimming stripped 4 bases from V and 11 bases from J, with 9 bases between. The CDR3 runs 12 residues. Germline V gives CDR1 KGHSH, CDR2 LQKENI. CDR3 loop: CASSLEETPLHF. The CDR3 coding sequence is TGTGCCAGCTCACTCGAGGAGACACCCCTCCACTTT.

The J gene is TRBJ2-4, the V gene TRBV28; TRBD1 matches 7 bases. The V segment lost 0 bases and the J segment 1 base; nucleotides outside the gene matches: 0. In germline, CDR1 is MDHEN, CDR2 SYDVKM. This CDR3 is built from 15 residues. CDR3 amino acids: CASSLWDRAKNIQYF. The DNA for the CDR3 is TGTGCCAGCAGTTTATGGGACAGGGCCAAAAACATTCAGTACTTC. Full variable domain (missing parts from reference TRBV28 and TRBJ2-4): DVKVTQSSRYLVKRTGEKVFLECVQDMDHENMFWYRQDPGLGLRLIYFSYDVKMKEKGDIPEGYSVSREKKERFSLILESASTNQTSMYLCASSLWDRAKNIQYFGAGTRLSVL.

J is TRBJ1-1 and V is TRBV28; 9 nucleotides agree with TRBD1. There are 15 residues in the CDR3. Looked up from germline, CDR1 is MDHEN and CDR2 is SYDVKM. V lost 10 bases to trimming and J lost 8 bases; unmatched junction nucleotides: 17. The CDR3 DNA sequence: TGTGCCACCCGGGGGACAGGGTCCCTCGTTTTGGAAGCTTTCTTT. Amino acid sequence: CATRGTGSLVLEAFF.

V and J are TRBV5-1 and TRBJ2-7; TRBD2 aligns across 11 bases. Germline loops: CDR1 SGHRS, CDR2 YFSETQ. The length of the CDR3 is 15 residues. After removal of 2 bases from V and 3 bases from J, the junction contained 4 bases not matched to a gene. DNA of the CDR3: TGCGCCAGCAGCTTCACTAGCGGGAGAATCTACGAGCAGTACTTC. It specifies CASSFTSGRIYEQYF. Looking up the rest from reference TRBV5-1 and TRBJ2-7 gives the full variable domain: KAGVTQTPRYLIKTRGQQVTLSCSPISGHRSVSWYQQTPGQGLQFLFEYFSETQRNKGNFPGRFSGRQFSNSRSEMNVSTLELGDSALYLCASSFTSGRIYEQYFGPGTRLTVT.

The V call is TRBV2, the J call TRBJ2-1; D unclear. CDR1 is SNHLY, CDR2 FYNNEI, per germline. This CDR3 contains 14 residues. Trimming cost V 7 bases and J 0 bases, with 10 bases left between them. The CDR3 region is CASTIASSYNEQFF. The CDR3 region has the DNA TGTGCCAGCACTATTGCTAGCTCCTACAATGAGCAGTTCTTC.

This clone was picked up a small number of times. The chain couples TRBV28 to TRBJ1-2; D gene unclear. Germline V CDR1 and CDR2: MDHEN, SYDVKM. Between the trimmed V and J ends, which lost 5 bases and 0 bases, there was a span of 7 bases. The CDR3 totals 13 residues. The CDR3 is CASSTGANYGYTF. CDR3 sequence (DNA): TGTGCCAGCAGTACCGGAGCTAACTATGGCTACACCTTC.

This clone was seen more than once but under ten times. This rearrangement joins TRBV10-3 to TRBJ1-1; 10 nucleotides match TRBD1. This CDR3 is 13 amino acids long. Trimming cost V 11 bases and J 2 bases; bases outside gene matches: 5. Germline loops: CDR1 ENHRY, CDR2 SYGVKD. The CDR3 is CAVRQGANTEAFF. The CDR3 region has the DNA TGTGCCGTAAGACAGGGGGCAAACACTGAAGCTTTCTTT.